The clone carrying this TCR beta chain was counted between two and nine times. No antigen is known for it. One entry per CDR3 protein results from TCRdb running MiXCR on the 5' RACE reads. Of roughly 400,000 distinct CDR3 sequences listed, less than 25% are singletons. The CDR3 is made up of 15 amino acids. Trimming left V 5 bases short and J 0 bases short, with 14 bases between. Germline lookup yields CDR1 SGHVS and CDR2 FQNEAQ. The sample is drawn from a study of T-cell memory formation after mild COVID-19. Study-wide context: TCR clusters were mostly confined to one donor each.

The study, taken as a whole, reports: Memory sampled before infection contained some responding clones, suggesting cross-reactive memory joined. CD8+ contracting clones occupied EMRA, while CD4+ ones occupied mainly CM and EM.

This TCR was recovered from an adult woman who had mild COVID-19 (a few samples of this study predate the infection). Cell type and time point are not known. The rearrangement links TRBV7-8 to TRBJ2-7; D call uncertain. Sequencing used PBMCs or a T cell subset sorted from them (not recorded which). CDR3 amino acids: CASSPAELRSYEQYF. The CDR3 DNA reads as TGTGCCAGCAGCCCTGCAGAACTCCGCTCCTACGAGCAGTACTTC.